These 10 T cell receptor beta chains came from one sample sequenced in a study of T-cell reconstitution after alpha-beta-depleted transplantation in children. Construction of the TCRbeta library involved unique molecular identifiers. TCRdb re-derived calls from the PCR reads in MiXCR, one entry per CDR3 protein. The table lists around 190,000 distinct CDR3 sequences, 6.6% of them singletons. The material sequenced was PBMCs, taken before TCRalphabeta/CD19-depleted stem cell transplant. The receptors stem from a boy aged 2 to 10 with acute lymphoblastic leukemia, due to receive a stem cell transplant.

Comment on this clonotype: This may be a read error: a much more frequent sequence differs by one nucleotide. The chain is built from TRBV9 and TRBJ2-7; D may be TRBD2 (5 bases). CDR3 length: 17 amino acids. Germline V gives CDR1 SGDLS, CDR2 YYNGEE. The CDR3 nucleotides read TGTGCCATCAGCGTAGGGTACGGCGGACCCGAGGGTTACGAGCAGTACTTC. Translating it yields CAISVGYGGPEGYEQYF.

The table lists this clonotype with many counts. The chain employs TRBV5-1 and TRBJ2-1, with a weak D call TRBD2 (6 bases). The V end was cut by 3 bases, the J end by 8 bases, with 12 bases between. The CDR3 runs 13 residues. The germline V gene encodes CDR1 SGHRS and CDR2 YFSETQ. In DNA, the CDR3 is TGCGCCAGCAGCTCGTCATGGGGGGATGAGCAGTTCTTC. Its translation: CASSSSWGDEQFF. The full variable domain, its missing parts supplied by reference TRBV5-1 and TRBJ2-1, is KAGVTQTPRYLIKTRGQQVTLSCSPISGHRSVSWYQQTPGQGLQFLFEYFSETQRNKGNFPGRFSGRQFSNSRSEMNVSTLELGDSALYLCASSSSWGDEQFFGPGTRLTVL.

This clonotype was detected a few times. The V call is TRBV7-2, the J call TRBJ2-7; possibly TRBD2 for D (5 bases). V dropped 4 bases and J dropped 10 bases, with 14 bases sitting between them. The V gene's germline CDR1 is SGHTA and CDR2 FQGNSA. This CDR3 has 12 amino acids. For the CDR3, the DNA is TGTGCCAGCAGCTCCTACCTGGACTCACAGTACTTC. Protein product: CASSSYLDSQYF.

Many counts were recorded for this clonotype. This rearrangement joins TRBV9 to TRBJ2-7, with a tentative D call TRBD2 (7 bases). Per germline, CDR1 SGDLS and CDR2 YYNGEE. The CDR3 sequence is 13 residues long. Trimming took 0 bases from V and 6 from J, leaving 10 bases between them. CDR3 amino acids: CASSVGGGGEQYF. CDR3 in DNA: TGTGCCAGCAGCGTAGGGGGGGGCGGCGAGCAGTACTTC.

This clonotype was seen at least ten times. V usage is TRBV27 and J usage is TRBJ2-7, with D perhaps given as TRBD1 or TRBD2 (5 bases each). V was pared by 3 bases and J by 6 bases, with 18 bases between. This CDR3 has 15 amino acids. CDR1 and CDR2 from the germline V gene are MNHEY and SMNVEV (reference sequence). The CDR3 is CASSLSSGDGREQYF. CDR3 DNA sequence: TGTGCCAGCAGTTTGTCCTCTGGGGACGGGCGCGAGCAGTACTTC.

The chain uses TRBV7-2 and TRBJ2-1; D gene uncertain. CDR1 is SGHTA and CDR2 is FQGNSA in the germline V gene. Trimming shortened V by 5 bases and J by 2 bases, and 19 bases separated the two germline ends. This CDR3 comprises 17 residues. CDR3 nucleotide sequence: TGTGCCAGCAGCCTCTACCCCCCTGAGGTCCCCTACAATGAGCAGTTCTTC. The encoded protein is CASSLYPPEVPYNEQFF. Drawing the rest from reference TRBV7-2 and TRBJ2-1, the complete variable domain is GAGVSQSPSNKVTEKGKDVELRCDPISGHTALYWYRQSLGQGLEFLIYFQGNSAPDKSGLPSDRFSAERTGGSVSTLTIQRTQQEDSAVYLCASSLYPPEVPYNEQFFGPGTRLTVL.

This clonotype was seen ten or more times. The chain employs TRBV5-6 and TRBJ1-5; D unresolved. Germline CDR1 is SGHDT and CDR2 is YYEEEE. Between the trimmed V and J ends, which lost 0 bases and 3 bases, there was a span of 7 bases. The CDR3 sequence is 14 residues long. The chain's CDR3 is CASSLVGANQPQHF. CDR3 sequence (DNA): TGTGCCAGCAGCTTGGTCGGAGCCAATCAGCCCCAGCATTTT. Full variable domain (missing parts from reference TRBV5-6 and TRBJ1-5): DAGVTQSPTHLIKTRGQQVTLRCSPKSGHDTVSWYQQALGQGPQFIFQYYEEEERQRGNFPDRFSGHQFPNYSSELNVNALLLGDSALYLCASSLVGANQPQHFGDGTRLSIL.

This clonotype was counted a few times. The rearrangement joins TRBV11-2 to TRBJ2-1; possibly TRBD1 or TRBD2 for D (5 bases each). CDR1 is SGHAT and CDR2 is FQNNGV in the germline V gene. Trimming pared 4 bases from V and 4 bases from J, leaving 17 bases between. This CDR3 has 16 amino acids. CDR3 nucleotides: TGTGCCAGCAGCTCTACGGGACGTTCGGAATACAATGAGCAGTTCTTC. It encodes CASSSTGRSEYNEQFF.

This chain connects TRBV7-2 to TRBJ2-7; TRBD1 aligns across 7 bases. Unmatched junction bases numbered 9, after V lost 5 bases and J lost 5 bases. This CDR3 has 14 residues. The germline V gene encodes CDR1 SGHTA and CDR2 FQGNSA. The CDR3 reads CASSPGQPHDEQYF. CDR3 DNA: TGTGCCAGCAGCCCGGGACAGCCCCACGACGAGCAGTACTTC.

This clonotype has ten or more counts. J is TRBJ2-7 and V is TRBV12-3 or TRBV12-4, with D possibly being TRBD2 (5 bases). Trimming left V 5 bases short and J 7 bases short, with 15 bases between. The CDR3 is made up of 13 amino acids. The CDR3 nucleotides are TGTGCCAGCAGTCCCCGGGGAGTAGGTGAGCAGTACTTC. Its translation: CASSPRGVGEQYF.